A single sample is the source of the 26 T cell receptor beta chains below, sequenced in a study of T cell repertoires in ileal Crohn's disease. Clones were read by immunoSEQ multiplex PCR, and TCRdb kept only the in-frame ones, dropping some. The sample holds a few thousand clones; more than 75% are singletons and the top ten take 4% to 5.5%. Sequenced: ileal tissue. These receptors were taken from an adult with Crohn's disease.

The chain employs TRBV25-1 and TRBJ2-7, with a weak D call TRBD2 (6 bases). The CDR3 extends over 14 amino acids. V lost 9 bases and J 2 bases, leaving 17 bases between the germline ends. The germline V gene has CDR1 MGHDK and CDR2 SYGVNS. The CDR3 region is CASLGAGPPYEQYF. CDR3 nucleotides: TGTGCCAGTCTTGGTGCGGGACCGCCCTACGAGCAGTACTTC.

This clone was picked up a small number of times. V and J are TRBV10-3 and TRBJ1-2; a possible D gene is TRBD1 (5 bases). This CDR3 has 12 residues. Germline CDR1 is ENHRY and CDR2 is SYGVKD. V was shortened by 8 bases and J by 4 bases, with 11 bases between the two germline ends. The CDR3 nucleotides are TGTGCCATCCGTGGGGGGGTCTATGGCTACACCTTC. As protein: CAIRGGVYGYTF.

CDR3 protein: CAIRGAVNTEAFF. The CDR3 DNA reads as TGTGCCATCAGGGGGGCGGTGAACACTGAAGCTTTCTTT. The rearrangement links TRBV10-3 to TRBJ1-1, with D tentatively TRBD1 (6 bases). The germline V gene has CDR1 ENHRY and CDR2 SYGVKD. Trimming removed 6 bases at V and 0 bases at J, with 8 bases between. The CDR3 is 13 residues long.

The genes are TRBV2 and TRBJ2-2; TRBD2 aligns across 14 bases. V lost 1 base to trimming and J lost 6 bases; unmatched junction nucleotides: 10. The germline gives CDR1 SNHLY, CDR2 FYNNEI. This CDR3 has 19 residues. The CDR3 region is CASSEGRLAGGPFPGELFF. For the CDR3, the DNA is TGTGCCAGCAGTGAAGGTCGACTAGCGGGAGGGCCTTTCCCCGGGGAGCTGTTTTTT.

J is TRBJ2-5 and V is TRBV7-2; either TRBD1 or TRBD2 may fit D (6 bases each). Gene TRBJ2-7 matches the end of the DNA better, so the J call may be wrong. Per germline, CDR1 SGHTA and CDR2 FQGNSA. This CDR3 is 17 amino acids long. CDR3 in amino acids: CASSLALRGASSYEQYF. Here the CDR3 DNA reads TGTGCCAGCAGCTTAGCGCTAAGGGGGGCCAGCTCCTACGAGCAGTACTTC.

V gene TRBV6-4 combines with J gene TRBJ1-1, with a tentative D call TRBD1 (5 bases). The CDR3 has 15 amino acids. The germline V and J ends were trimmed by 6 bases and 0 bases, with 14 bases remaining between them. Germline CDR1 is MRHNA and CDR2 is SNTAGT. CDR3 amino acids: CASRRDGSMNTEAFF. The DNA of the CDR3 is TGTGCCAGCAGGAGGGACGGATCCATGAACACTGAAGCTTTCTTT.

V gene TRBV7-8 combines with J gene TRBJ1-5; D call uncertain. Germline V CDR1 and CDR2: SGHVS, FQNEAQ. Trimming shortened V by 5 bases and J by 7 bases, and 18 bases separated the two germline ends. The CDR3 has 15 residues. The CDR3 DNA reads TGTGCCAGCAGCCCCTCGGGAAGGAAGGAACAGCCCCAGCATTTT. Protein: CASSPSGRKEQPQHF.

The CDR3 coding sequence is TGCGCCAGCAGCCAAGGGAGGTGGGGAGGGTACGAGCAGTACTTC. Its protein is CASSQGRWGGYEQYF. The V and J genes are TRBV4-1 and TRBJ2-7, with 7 bases fitting TRBD2. After removal of 1 base from V and 4 bases from J, the junction contained 7 bases not matched to a gene. The CDR3 consists of 15 residues. Germline CDR1 MGHRA, CDR2 YSYEKL.

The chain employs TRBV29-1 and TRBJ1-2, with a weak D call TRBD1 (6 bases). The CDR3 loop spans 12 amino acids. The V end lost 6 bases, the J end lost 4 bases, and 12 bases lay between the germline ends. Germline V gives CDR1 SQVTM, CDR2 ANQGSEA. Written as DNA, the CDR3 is TGCAGCGTCGCCCAGGGGTTCTATGGCTACACCTTC. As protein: CSVAQGFYGYTF.

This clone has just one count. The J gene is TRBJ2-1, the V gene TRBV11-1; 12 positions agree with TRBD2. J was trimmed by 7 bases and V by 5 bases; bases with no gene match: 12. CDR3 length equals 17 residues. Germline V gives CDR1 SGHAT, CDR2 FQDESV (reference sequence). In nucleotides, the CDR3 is TGTGCCAGCAGCAAACTACCTAGCGGGGGGGCGCGGAATGAGCAGTTCTTC. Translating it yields CASSKLPSGGARNEQFF.

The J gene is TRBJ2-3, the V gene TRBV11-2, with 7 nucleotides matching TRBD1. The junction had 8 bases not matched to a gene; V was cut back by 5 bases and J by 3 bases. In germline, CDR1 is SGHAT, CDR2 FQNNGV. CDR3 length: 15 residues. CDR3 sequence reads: CASSPQQGRTDTQYF. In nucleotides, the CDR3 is TGTGCCAGCAGCCCCCAACAGGGGCGTACAGATACGCAGTATTTT.

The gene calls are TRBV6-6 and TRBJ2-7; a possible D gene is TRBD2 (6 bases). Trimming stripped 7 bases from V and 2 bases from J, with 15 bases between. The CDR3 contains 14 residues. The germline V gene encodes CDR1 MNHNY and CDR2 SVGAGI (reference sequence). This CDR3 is CASTLGLQTYEQYF. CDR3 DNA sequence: TGTGCCAGCACCCTGGGACTTCAAACCTACGAGCAGTACTTC.

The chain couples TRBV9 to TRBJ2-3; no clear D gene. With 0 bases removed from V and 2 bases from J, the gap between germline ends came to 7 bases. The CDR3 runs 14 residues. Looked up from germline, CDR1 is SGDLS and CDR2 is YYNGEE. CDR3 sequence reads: CASSVVGYTDTQYF. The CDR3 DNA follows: TGTGCCAGCAGCGTAGTGGGATACACAGATACGCAGTATTTT.

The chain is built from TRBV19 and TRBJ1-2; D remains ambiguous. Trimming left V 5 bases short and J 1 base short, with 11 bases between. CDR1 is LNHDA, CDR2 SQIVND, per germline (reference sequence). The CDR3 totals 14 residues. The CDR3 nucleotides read TGTGCCAGTAGTGCGGCAGATTATAACTATGGCTACACCTTC. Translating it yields CASSAADYNYGYTF. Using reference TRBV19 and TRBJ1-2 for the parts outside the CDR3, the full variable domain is DGGITQSPKYLFRKEGQNVTLSCEQNLNHDAMYWYRQDPGQGLRLIYYSQIVNDFQKGDIAEGYSVSREKKESFPLTVTSAQKNPTAFYLCASSAADYNYGYTFGSGTRLTVV.

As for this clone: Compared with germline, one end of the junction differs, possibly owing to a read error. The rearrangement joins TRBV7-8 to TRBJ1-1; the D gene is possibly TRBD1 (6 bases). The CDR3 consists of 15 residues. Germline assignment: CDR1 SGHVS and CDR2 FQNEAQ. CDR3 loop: CANSLGGGLNTEAFF. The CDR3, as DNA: TGTGCCAACAGCTTAGGGGGAGGGTTGAACACTGAAGCTTTCTTT.

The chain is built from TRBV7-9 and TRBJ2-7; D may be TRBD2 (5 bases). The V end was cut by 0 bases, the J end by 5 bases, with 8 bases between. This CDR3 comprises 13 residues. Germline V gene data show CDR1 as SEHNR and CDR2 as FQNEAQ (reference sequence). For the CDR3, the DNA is TGTGCCAGCAGCTTAGCGCGGGCGAACGAGCAGTACTTC. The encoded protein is CASSLARANEQYF. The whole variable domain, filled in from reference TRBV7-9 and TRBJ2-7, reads DTGVSQNPRHKITKRGQNVTFRCDPISEHNRLYWYRQTLGQGPEFLTYFQNEAQLEKSRLLSDRFSAERPKGSFSTLEIQRTEQGDSAMYLCASSLARANEQYFGPGTRLTVT.

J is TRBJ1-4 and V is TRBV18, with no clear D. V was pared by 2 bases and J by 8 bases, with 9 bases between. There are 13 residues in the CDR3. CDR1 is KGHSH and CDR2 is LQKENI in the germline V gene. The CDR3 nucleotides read TGTGCCAGCTCACCAGGGTTTCGAGAAAAACTGTTTTTT. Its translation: CASSPGFREKLFF.

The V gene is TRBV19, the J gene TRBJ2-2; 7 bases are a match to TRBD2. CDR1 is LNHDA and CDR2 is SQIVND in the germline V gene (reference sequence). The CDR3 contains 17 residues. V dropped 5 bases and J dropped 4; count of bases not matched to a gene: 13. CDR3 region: CASSSRGASGTTGELFF. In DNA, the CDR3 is TGTGCCAGTAGTTCCCGAGGGGCTAGCGGCACCACCGGGGAGCTGTTTTTT.

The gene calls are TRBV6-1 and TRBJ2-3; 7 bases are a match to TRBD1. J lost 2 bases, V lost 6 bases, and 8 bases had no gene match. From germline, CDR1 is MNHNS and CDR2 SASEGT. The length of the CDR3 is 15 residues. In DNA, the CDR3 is TGTGCCAGCAGCTTCACCGGACAGGCCACAGATACGCAGTATTTT. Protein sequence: CASSFTGQATDTQYF.

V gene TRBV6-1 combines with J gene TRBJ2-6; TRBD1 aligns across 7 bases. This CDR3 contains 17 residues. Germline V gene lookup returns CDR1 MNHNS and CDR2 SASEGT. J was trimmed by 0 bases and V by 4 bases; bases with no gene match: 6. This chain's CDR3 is CASSVLGQPSGANVLTF. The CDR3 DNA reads TGTGCCAGCAGTGTACTGGGACAGCCCTCTGGGGCCAACGTCCTGACTTTC.

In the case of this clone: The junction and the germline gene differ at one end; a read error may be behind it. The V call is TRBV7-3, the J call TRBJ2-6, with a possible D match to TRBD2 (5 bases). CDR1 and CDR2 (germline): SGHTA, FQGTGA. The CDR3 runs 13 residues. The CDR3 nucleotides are TGTGCCAGCAGCTTAGGTAGCGTCGGATTCCTCACTTTC. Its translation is CASSLGSVGFLTF. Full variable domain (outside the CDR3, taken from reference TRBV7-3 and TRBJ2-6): GAGVSQTPSNKVTEKGKYVELRCDPISGHTALYWYRQSLGQGPEFLIYFQGTGAADDSGLPNDRFFAVRPEGSVSTLKIQRTERGDSAVYLCASSLGSVGFLTFGAGSRLTVL.

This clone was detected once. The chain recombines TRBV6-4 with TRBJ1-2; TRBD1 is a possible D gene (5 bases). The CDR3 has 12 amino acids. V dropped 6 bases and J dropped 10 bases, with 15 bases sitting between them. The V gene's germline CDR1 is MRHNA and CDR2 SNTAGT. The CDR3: CASRGPDRSYTF. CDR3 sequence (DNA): TGTGCCAGCAGAGGACCCGACAGATCCTACACCTTC.

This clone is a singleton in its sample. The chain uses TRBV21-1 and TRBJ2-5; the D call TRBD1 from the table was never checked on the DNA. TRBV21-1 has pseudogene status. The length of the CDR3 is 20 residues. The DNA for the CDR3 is TGTGCCAGCAGCAAAGAGACGCGTGACAGGGGTTCCTCAAAGGTAGAGACCCAGTACTTC. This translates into CASSKETRDRGSSKVETQYF.

The CDR3 DNA reads as TGTGCCAGCAGCTTTGACAGGGGGCAAGATGGCTACACCTTC. It is translated as CASSFDRGQDGYTF. The chain uses TRBV5-5 and TRBJ1-2; 10 bases are shared with TRBD1. V lost 2 bases and J lost 6; bases outside the gene matches: 4. CDR1 SGHKS and CDR2 YYEKEE come from the germline V gene (reference sequence). The CDR3 consists of 14 residues.

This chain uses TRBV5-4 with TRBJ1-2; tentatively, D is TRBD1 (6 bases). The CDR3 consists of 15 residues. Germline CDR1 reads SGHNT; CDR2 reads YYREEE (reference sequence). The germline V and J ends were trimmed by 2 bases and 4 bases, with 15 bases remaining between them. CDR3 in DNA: TGTGCCAGCAGCTTCACAGGGTGGAGTAGCTATGGCTACACCTTC. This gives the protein CASSFTGWSSYGYTF.

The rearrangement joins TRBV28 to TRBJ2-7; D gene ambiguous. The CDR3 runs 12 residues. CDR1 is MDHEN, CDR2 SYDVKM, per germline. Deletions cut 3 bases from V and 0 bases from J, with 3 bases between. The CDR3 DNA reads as TGTGCCAGCAGTTTCGGCTCCTACGAGCAGTACTTC. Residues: CASSFGSYEQYF.